The rows below give T cell receptor beta chains drawn from one sample of a study of blood T cell repertoires in COVID-19. Repertoires were generated with immunoSEQ multiplex PCR, while TCRdb's copy carries only in-frame clones and drops some. This table holds just over 150,000 clones, around 83% found once. Sample: peripheral blood. These receptors were taken from a woman between 50 and 59 years old with acute or convalescent COVID-19. The CDR3 runs from the conserved cysteine through the conserved F or W. The D gene is left open where the match is weak. Size values are once, few and many counts, or a class for expanded clones, and some rows have none.

d_gene	len	v_gene	abundance	j_gene	CDR3nt	CDR3aa
NA	14	TRBV6-5	NA	TRBJ2-1	TGTGCCAGCTCGACTGCGGGTCTTGAAGGTGAGCAGTTCTTC	CASSTAGLEGEQFF
TRBD1	12	TRBV28	NA	TRBJ1-2	TGTGCCAGCAGTTTGGACAGGCGGGGCTACACCTTC	CASSLDRRGYTF
TRBD2	15	TRBV7-7	NA	TRBJ2-3	TGTGCCAGCAGCCCCGGGACTAGCGAGGCAGATACGCAGTATTTT	CASSPGTSEADTQYF
NA	14	TRBV3-1/TRBV3-2	NA	TRBJ1-1	TGTGCCAGCAGCCAAGGGTTCGAACAGGACAAAGCTTTCTTT	CASSQGFEQDKAFF
NA	13	TRBV27	NA	TRBJ1-6	TGTGCCAGCAGTTCGGGCTATAATTCACCCCTCCACTTT	CASSSGYNSPLHF
NA	18	TRBV19	NA	TRBJ1-5	TGTGCCATCACCCCCCAGGGCCACCCTCTATATAGCAATCAGCCCCAGCATTTT	CAITPQGHPLYSNQPQHF
NA	16	TRBV4-1	NA	TRBJ1-4	TGCGCCAGCAGCCAAGACCCCCGGGCAGGGTGGGAAAAACTGTTTTTT	CASSQDPRAGWEKLFF
NA	17	TRBV9	NA	TRBJ2-2	TGTGCCAGCAGCGTAGACGCAGGGGCAGCGAACACCGGGGAGCTGTTTTTT	CASSVDAGAANTGELFF
NA	15	TRBV6-2/TRBV6-3	NA	TRBJ2-4	TGTGCCAGCAGTGGCGGGACCACAGCCAAAAACATTCAGTACTTC	CASSGGTTAKNIQYF
TRBD1	14	TRBV6-5	NA	TRBJ1-2	TGTGCCAGCAGTAGGGGACAGGGAAGGTTTGGCTACACCTTC	CASSRGQGRFGYTF
NA	13	TRBV19	NA	TRBJ2-2	TGTGCCAGTAGTATCCTGAACACCGGGGAGCTGTTTTTT	CASSILNTGELFF
NA	15	TRBV6-2/TRBV6-3	NA	TRBJ2-5	TGTGCCAGCAGTTACGGGTCGGAGGGACGGGAGACCCAGTACTTC	CASSYGSEGRETQYF
NA	13	TRBV19	few	TRBJ1-2	TGTGCCAGCCACTCTGACAGCAACTATGGCTACACCTTC	CASHSDSNYGYTF
NA	13	TRBV7-2	NA	TRBJ1-1	TGTGCCAGCAGCTTATATCCGGGGAAGGAAGCTTTCTTT	CASSLYPGKEAFF
TRBD1	16	TRBV6-5	NA	TRBJ1-5	TGTGCCAGCAGTTCTTTTTCCGGGACAGCCGATCAGCCCCAGCATTTT	CASSSFSGTADQPQHF
TRBD1	15	TRBV6-5	NA	TRBJ1-1	TGTGCCAGCAGGGACACCGGGACAGGGAAGACTGAAGCTTTCTTT	CASRDTGTGKTEAFF
TRBD1	15	TRBV5-1	NA	TRBJ2-1	TGCGCCAGCTTCCCTCGGGGACAGGGAAACAATGAGCAGTTCTTC	CASFPRGQGNNEQFF
TRBD2	15	TRBV10-3	NA	TRBJ2-1	TGTGCCATCAGCCAGGGACTAGAGGCAGCAAATGAGCAGTTCTTC	CAISQGLEAANEQFF
NA	14	TRBV4-3	NA	TRBJ1-2	TGCGCCAGCAGCCAAGGCGCCCCCAACTATGGCTACACCTTC	CASSQGAPNYGYTF
NA	14	TRBV24-1	NA	TRBJ2-7	TGTGCCACCAGTGATTCAGCAGGGTCCTACGAGCAGTACTTC	CATSDSAGSYEQYF
NA	17	TRBV3-1/TRBV3-2	NA	TRBJ1-1	TGTGCCAGCAGCCAAGGACATCGGATGGATCAGAACACTGAAGCTTTCTTT	CASSQGHRMDQNTEAFF
TRBD1	14	TRBV5-1	NA	TRBJ2-7	TGCGCCAGCAGCCCGAGAGGGGGCCGTTACGAGCAGTACTTC	CASSPRGGRYEQYF